The 16 T cell receptor beta chains given below trace back to one sample, sequenced in a study of blood T cell repertoires in COVID-19. The data were produced by immunoSEQ multiplex PCR, yet TCRdb's version contains in-frame clones alone and is incomplete. Of around 240,000 clones listed, 84% are singletons. Sequencing input: peripheral blood. The receptors were gathered from a woman aged 40 to 49 who had recovered from COVID-19.

The chain couples TRBV7-2 to TRBJ1-1; TRBD1 aligns across 7 bases. The CDR3 sequence is 15 residues long. CDR1 and CDR2 from the germline V gene are SGHTA and FQGNSA. Trimming cost V 3 bases and J 2 bases; bases outside gene matches: 6. DNA of the CDR3: TGTGCCAGCAGCTTTCATGGGACAGTAAACACTGAAGCTTTCTTT. It encodes CASSFHGTVNTEAFF.

The rearrangement joins TRBV11-2 to TRBJ1-6; a possible D gene is TRBD1 (5 bases). This CDR3 region has 14 residues. Between the trimmed V and J ends, which lost 3 bases and 7 bases, there was a span of 10 bases. Germline values: CDR1 SGHAT, CDR2 FQNNGV. DNA for the CDR3: TGTGCCAGCAGCTTGAAACAGGAGAATTCACCCCTCCACTTT. Translating it yields CASSLKQENSPLHF.

The chain is built from TRBV7-2 and TRBJ2-7, with D perhaps matching TRBD1 (6 bases). This CDR3 has 14 residues. Germline-derived CDR1 and CDR2 are SGHTA and FQGNSA. The ends were cut back, 3 bases at V and 1 base at J, with 10 bases in the middle. CDR3 sequence: CASSFGTLSYEQYF. The CDR3 DNA reads as TGTGCCAGCAGCTTTGGGACATTATCCTACGAGCAGTACTTC.

The chain has TRBV7-2 and TRBJ2-5, with a weak D call TRBD2 (5 bases). The ends were cut back, 4 bases at V and 1 base at J, with 10 bases in the middle. Per germline, CDR1 SGHTA and CDR2 FQGNSA. This CDR3 has 14 amino acids. CDR3 amino acids: CASSSSGIQETQYF. The CDR3 bases are TGTGCCAGCAGCTCCTCGGGAATCCAAGAGACCCAGTACTTC.

The V call is TRBV12-3 or TRBV12-4, the J call TRBJ1-4; D is uncertain. V lost 6 bases and J 6 bases, leaving 11 bases between the germline ends. The CDR3 is 13 residues long. CDR3: CASRGGRYEKLFF. The CDR3 bases are TGTGCCAGCAGGGGAGGGCGCTATGAAAAACTGTTTTTT.

V usage is TRBV6-5 and J usage is TRBJ1-1; D remains unclear. V dropped 0 bases and J dropped 5 bases, with 7 bases sitting between them. The CDR3 loop spans 13 amino acids. Germline-derived CDR1 and CDR2 are MNHEY and SVGAGI. This CDR3 is CASSYSFSTEAFF. The CDR3 bases are TGTGCCAGCAGTTACTCCTTCAGTACTGAAGCTTTCTTT.

The J gene is TRBJ2-1, the V gene TRBV18; weak D call: TRBD2 (5 bases). The V gene's germline CDR1 is KGHSH and CDR2 LQKENI. The CDR3 spans 14 residues. V was trimmed by 3 bases and J by 6 bases, leaving 12 bases between them. CDR3 DNA: TGTGCCAGCTCACCCCGGGATAGCGCCAATGAGCAGTTCTTC. This encodes CASSPRDSANEQFF.

In the case of this clone: Additional DNA sequences in this sample encode the identical CDR3. This sequence joins TRBV18 and TRBJ1-5; D is perhaps TRBD1 (6 bases). Trimming left V 4 bases short and J 5 bases short, with 12 bases between. The germline V gene encodes CDR1 KGHSH and CDR2 LQKENI. This CDR3 is 14 amino acids long. CDR3 amino acids: CASSQGAGDQPQHF. The CDR3, as DNA: TGTGCCAGCTCACAAGGGGCAGGGGATCAGCCCCAGCATTTT.

The CDR3 region has the DNA TGTGCCAGTACCGTCCCCATGGGAGATCAGCCCCAGCATTTT. It encodes CASTVPMGDQPQHF. The rearrangement joins TRBV19 to TRBJ1-5; D remains ambiguous. The germline V and J ends were trimmed by 7 bases and 5 bases, with 15 bases remaining between them. The CDR3 sequence is 14 residues long. In germline, CDR1 is LNHDA, CDR2 SQIVND (reference sequence). Full variable domain (rest looked up from reference TRBV19 and TRBJ1-5): DGGITQSPKYLFRKEGQNVTLSCEQNLNHDAMYWYRQDPGQGLRLIYYSQIVNDFQKGDIAEGYSVSREKKESFPLTVTSAQKNPTAFYLCASTVPMGDQPQHFGDGTRLSIL.

The rearrangement uses TRBV11-3 and TRBJ1-1; the match to TRBD1 covers 7 bases. V was clipped by 3 bases and J by 0 bases; unmatched bases: 4. The CDR3 extends over 15 amino acids. In germline, CDR1 is SGHNT, CDR2 YENEEA. In DNA, the CDR3 is TGTGCCAGCAGCTTCACAGGGGCCCTGAACACTGAAGCTTTCTTT. Translating it yields CASSFTGALNTEAFF.

CDR3 sequence (DNA): TGTGCCAGCAGCTCCCCCACAGGGTTGAGCGAGCAGTACTTC. It specifies CASSSPTGLSEQYF. This rearrangement joins TRBV28 to TRBJ2-7; tentatively, D is TRBD1 (6 bases). Trimming removed 6 bases from V and 6 bases from J, with 18 bases in between. This CDR3 has 14 residues. The germline gives CDR1 MDHEN, CDR2 SYDVKM.

This chain joins TRBV9 and TRBJ2-3, with 16 nucleotides matching TRBD2. This CDR3 contains 18 residues. The V gene end was trimmed by 4 bases and the J gene end by 6 bases; junction bases not matched to a gene: 11. The germline gives CDR1 SGDLS, CDR2 YYNGEE. The CDR3 DNA reads as TGTGCCAGCAGCTTTCGCTCGGGACTAGCGGGGGGGCTTGATACGCAGTATTTT. Residues: CASSFRSGLAGGLDTQYF.

There are a few counts of this clone. The rearrangement uses TRBV28 and TRBJ1-2; D unresolved. Germline V gene lookup returns CDR1 MDHEN and CDR2 SYDVKM. CDR3 length equals 13 residues. The V gene lost 6 bases and the J gene lost 2 bases, with 10 bases spanning the gap. The CDR3: CASRATQNYGYTF. DNA of the CDR3: TGTGCCAGCAGAGCAACACAGAACTATGGCTACACCTTC.

V usage is TRBV6-1 and J usage is TRBJ1-1; weak D call: TRBD1 (6 bases). The germline V gene has CDR1 MNHNS and CDR2 SASEGT. The CDR3 runs to 16 residues. V lost 4 bases to trimming and J lost 2 bases, with 17 bases between them. CDR3 DNA: TGTGCCAGCAGTGCCGCCGGGACACCACTAAACACTGAAGCTTTCTTT. Amino acids: CASSAAGTPLNTEAFF.

J is TRBJ2-7 and V is TRBV7-2; 8 nucleotides agree with TRBD1. The length of the CDR3 is 14 residues. With V trimmed by 3 bases and J by 0 bases, 1 base remained unmatched. Germline assignment: CDR1 SGHTA and CDR2 FQGNSA. CDR3 nucleotides: TGTGCCAGCAGCTTGACAGGGGTCTCCTACGAGCAGTACTTC. The encoded protein is CASSLTGVSYEQYF.

This chain links TRBV5-6 with TRBJ2-7; tentative D call: TRBD1 (6 bases). This CDR3 contains 14 residues. Trimming stripped 4 bases from V and 4 bases from J, with 15 bases between. The germline V gene has CDR1 SGHDT and CDR2 YYEEEE. In DNA, the CDR3 is TGTGCCAGCAGCCACGGGACACTGGGATACGAGCAGTACTTC. Translated: CASSHGTLGYEQYF.